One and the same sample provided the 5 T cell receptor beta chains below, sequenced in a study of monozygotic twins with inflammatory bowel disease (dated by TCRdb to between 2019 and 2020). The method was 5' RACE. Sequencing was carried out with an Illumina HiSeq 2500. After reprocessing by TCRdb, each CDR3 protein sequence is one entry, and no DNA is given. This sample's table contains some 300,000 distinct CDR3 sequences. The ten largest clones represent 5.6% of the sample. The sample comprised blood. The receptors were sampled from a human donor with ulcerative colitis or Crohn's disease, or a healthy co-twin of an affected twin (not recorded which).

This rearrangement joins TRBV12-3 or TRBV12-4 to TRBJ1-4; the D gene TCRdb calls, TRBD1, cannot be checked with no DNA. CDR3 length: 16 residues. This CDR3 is CASSFGDGLDNEKLFF.

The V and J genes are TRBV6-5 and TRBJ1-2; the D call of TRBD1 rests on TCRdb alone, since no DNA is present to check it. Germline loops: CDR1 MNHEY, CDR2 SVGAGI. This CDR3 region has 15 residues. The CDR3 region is CASSSGGTGLSGYTF.

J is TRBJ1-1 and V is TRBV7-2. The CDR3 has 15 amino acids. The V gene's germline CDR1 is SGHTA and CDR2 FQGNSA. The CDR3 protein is CASTLGAGMNTEAFF.

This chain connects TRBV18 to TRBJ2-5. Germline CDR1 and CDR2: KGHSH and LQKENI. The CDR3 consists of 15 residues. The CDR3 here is CASSPPVTAQETQYF.

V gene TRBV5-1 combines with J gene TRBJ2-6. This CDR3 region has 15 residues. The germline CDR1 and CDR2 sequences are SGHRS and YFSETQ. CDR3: CASSLALSGANVLTF. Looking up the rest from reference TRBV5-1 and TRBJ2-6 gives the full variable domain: KAGVTQTPRYLIKTRGQQVTLSCSPISGHRSVSWYQQTPGQGLQFLFEYFSETQRNKGNFPGRFSGRQFSNSRSEMNVSTLELGDSALYLCASSLALSGANVLTFGAGSRLTVL.